This T cell receptor (beta chain) was observed in a study of shared clonotypes between healthy human individuals. Between the trimmed V and J ends, which lost 3 bases and 8 bases, there was a span of 19 bases. Germline CDR1 and CDR2: GTSNPN and SVGIG (reference sequence). This CDR3 spans 15 amino acids. Assay execution proceeded at the deep level. Sorted-subset replicate PCR reactions contained about 200 ng DNA, corresponding to about 30,000 T cell genomes. Clones were sequenced by immunoSEQ multiplex PCR, and TCRdb holds only the in-frame ones, with some missing. The repertoire holds 400,000 to 600,000 clones, roughly 95% seen once, with 0.064% in the top ten.

This clonotype was obtained from a woman under 40 in good health. Material for sequencing was naive CD4+ T cells sorted from blood. Noted subset: CD45RA+ positively selected. The gene calls are TRBV30 and TRBJ1-4; TRBD1 is a possible D gene (5 bases). The CDR3 protein is CAWSATGSWDEKLFF. CDR3 DNA: TGTGCCTGGAGCGCGACGGGGTCATGGGACGAAAAACTGTTTTTT.